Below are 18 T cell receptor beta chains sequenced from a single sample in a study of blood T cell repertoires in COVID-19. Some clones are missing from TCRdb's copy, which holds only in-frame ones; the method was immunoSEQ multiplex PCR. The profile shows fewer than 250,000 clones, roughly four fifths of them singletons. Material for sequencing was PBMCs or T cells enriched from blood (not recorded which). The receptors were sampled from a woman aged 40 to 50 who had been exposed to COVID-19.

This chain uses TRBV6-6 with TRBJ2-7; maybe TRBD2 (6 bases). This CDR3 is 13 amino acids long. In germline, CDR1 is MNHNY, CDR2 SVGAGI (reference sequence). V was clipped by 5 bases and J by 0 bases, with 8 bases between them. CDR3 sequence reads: CASSERASYEQYF. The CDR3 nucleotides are TGTGCCAGCAGTGAGCGGGCCTCCTACGAGCAGTACTTC.

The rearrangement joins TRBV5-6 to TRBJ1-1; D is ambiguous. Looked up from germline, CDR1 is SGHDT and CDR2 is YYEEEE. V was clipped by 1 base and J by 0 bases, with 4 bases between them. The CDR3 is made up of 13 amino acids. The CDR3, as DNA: TGTGCCAGCAGCTTGCTTATGAACACTGAAGCTTTCTTT. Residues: CASSLLMNTEAFF. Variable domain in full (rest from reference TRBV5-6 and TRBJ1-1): DAGVTQSPTHLIKTRGQQVTLRCSPKSGHDTVSWYQQALGQGPQFIFQYYEEEERQRGNFPDRFSGHQFPNYSSELNVNALLLGDSALYLCASSLLMNTEAFFGQGTRLTVV.

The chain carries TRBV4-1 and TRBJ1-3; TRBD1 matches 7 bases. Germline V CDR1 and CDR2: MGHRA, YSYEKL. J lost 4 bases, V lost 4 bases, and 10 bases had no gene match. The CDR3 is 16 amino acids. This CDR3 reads CASSRPTGDRGNTIYF. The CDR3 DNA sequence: TGCGCCAGCAGCCGCCCCACAGGGGACCGAGGAAACACCATATATTTT.

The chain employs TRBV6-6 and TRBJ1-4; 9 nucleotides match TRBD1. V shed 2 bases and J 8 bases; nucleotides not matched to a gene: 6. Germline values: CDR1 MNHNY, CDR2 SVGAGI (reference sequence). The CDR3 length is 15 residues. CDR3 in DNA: TGTGCCAGCAGTTACGGGACAGGGATTGAAGAAAAACTGTTTTTT. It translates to CASSYGTGIEEKLFF.

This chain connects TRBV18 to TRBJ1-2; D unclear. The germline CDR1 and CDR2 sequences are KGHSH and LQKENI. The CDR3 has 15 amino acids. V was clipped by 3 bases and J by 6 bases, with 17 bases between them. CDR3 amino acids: CASSPPGRTGHGYTF. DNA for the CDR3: TGTGCCAGCTCACCCCCGGGAAGGACCGGACATGGCTACACCTTC.

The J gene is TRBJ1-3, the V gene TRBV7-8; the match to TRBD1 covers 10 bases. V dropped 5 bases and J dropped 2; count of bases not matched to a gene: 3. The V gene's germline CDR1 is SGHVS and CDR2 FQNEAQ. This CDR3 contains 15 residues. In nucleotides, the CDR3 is TGTGCCAGCAGCGAAGGGACAGGGGCTGGAAACACCATATATTTT. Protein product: CASSEGTGAGNTIYF. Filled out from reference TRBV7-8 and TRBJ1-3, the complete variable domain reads GAGVSQSPRYKVAKRGQDVALRCDPISGHVSLFWYQQALGQGPEFLTYFQNEAQLDKSGLPSDRFFAERPEGSVSTLKIQRTQQEDSAVYLCASSEGTGAGNTIYFGEGSWLTVV.

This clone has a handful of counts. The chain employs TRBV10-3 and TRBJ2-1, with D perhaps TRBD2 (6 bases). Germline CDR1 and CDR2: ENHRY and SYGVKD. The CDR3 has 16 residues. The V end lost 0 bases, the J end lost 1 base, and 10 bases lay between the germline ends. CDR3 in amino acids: CAISESMAGSYNEQFF. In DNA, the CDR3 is TGTGCCATCAGTGAGTCGATGGCGGGGTCCTACAATGAGCAGTTCTTC.

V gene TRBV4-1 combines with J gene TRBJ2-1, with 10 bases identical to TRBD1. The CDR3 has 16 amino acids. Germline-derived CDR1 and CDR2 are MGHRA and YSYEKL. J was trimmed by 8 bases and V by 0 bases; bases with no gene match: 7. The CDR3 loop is CASSQDIRQGADEQFF. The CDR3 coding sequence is TGCGCCAGCAGCCAAGATATAAGACAGGGGGCCGATGAGCAGTTCTTC.

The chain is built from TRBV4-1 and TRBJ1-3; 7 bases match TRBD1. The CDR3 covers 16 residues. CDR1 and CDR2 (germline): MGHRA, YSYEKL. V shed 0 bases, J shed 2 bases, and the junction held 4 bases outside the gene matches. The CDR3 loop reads CASSQDPQGAGNTIYF. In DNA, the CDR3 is TGCGCCAGCAGCCAAGATCCCCAGGGGGCTGGAAACACCATATATTTT.

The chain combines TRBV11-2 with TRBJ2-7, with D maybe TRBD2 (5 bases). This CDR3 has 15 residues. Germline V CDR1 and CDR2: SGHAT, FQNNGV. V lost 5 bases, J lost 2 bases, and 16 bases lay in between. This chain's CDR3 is CASSPERRPTYEQYF. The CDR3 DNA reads TGTGCCAGCAGCCCCGAGCGGCGCCCCACCTACGAGCAGTACTTC.

CDR3 in DNA: TGTGCCAGCAGCCGACAGGGTCTTAATGAAAAACTGTTTTTT. Protein: CASSRQGLNEKLFF. The rearrangement uses TRBV5-8 and TRBJ1-4; 7 bases are a match to TRBD1. Trimming took 4 bases from V and 4 from J; bases not matched to a gene: 4. Germline V gives CDR1 SGHTS, CDR2 YDEGEE. CDR3 size: 14 residues.

The CDR3 region has the DNA TGTGCCAGCAGTTACTCCGCGACAGGGGCGGGCGAGCAGTACTTC. As protein: CASSYSATGAGEQYF. The rearrangement uses TRBV6-2 or TRBV6-3 and TRBJ2-7; 8 positions match TRBD1. The CDR3 consists of 15 residues. With V trimmed by 0 bases and J by 6 bases, 7 bases remained unmatched. CDR1 is MNHEY, CDR2 SVGEGT, per germline.

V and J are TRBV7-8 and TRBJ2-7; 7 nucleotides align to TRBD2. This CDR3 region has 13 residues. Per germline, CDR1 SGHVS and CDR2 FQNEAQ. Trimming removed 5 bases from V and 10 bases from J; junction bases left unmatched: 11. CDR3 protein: CASSLSSGESQYF. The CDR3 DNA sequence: TGTGCCAGCAGCCTTTCGAGCGGGGAGAGTCAGTACTTC.

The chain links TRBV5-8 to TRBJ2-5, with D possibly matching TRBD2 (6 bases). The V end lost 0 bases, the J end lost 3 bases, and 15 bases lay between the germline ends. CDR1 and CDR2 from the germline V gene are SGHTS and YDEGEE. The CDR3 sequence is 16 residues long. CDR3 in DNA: TGTGCCAGCAGCTTGGAGTTGGGACTGGGAGAAGAGACCCAGTACTTC. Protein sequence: CASSLELGLGEETQYF.

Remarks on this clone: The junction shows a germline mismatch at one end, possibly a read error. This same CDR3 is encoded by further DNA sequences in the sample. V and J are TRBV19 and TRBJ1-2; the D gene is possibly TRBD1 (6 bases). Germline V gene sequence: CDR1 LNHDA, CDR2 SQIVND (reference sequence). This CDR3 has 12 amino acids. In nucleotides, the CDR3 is TGTGCCAGTAGTTCAGCAGGGGACGGCTACACCTTT. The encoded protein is CASSSAGDGYTF.

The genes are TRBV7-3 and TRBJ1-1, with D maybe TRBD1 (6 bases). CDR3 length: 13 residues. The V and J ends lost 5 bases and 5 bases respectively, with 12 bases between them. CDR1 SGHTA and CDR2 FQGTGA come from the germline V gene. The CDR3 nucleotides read TGTGCCAGCAGCACTCAAAGGGGGACTGAAGCTTTCTTT. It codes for CASSTQRGTEAFF.

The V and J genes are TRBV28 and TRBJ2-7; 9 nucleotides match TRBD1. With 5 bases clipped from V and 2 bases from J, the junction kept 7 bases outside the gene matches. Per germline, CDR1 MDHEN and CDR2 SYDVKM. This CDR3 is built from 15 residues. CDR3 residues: CASSTQGQGPYEQYF. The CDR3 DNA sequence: TGTGCCAGCAGTACGCAAGGACAGGGGCCCTACGAGCAGTACTTC.

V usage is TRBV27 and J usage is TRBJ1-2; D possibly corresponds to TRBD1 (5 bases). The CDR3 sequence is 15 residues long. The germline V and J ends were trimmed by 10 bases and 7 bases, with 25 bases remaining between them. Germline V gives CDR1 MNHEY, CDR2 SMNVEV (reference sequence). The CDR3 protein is CATRDQGNRVIGYTF. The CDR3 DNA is TGTGCCACCCGAGATCAGGGCAACCGGGTAATTGGCTACACCTTC.